Below, 11 T cell receptor beta chains from the same sample are listed, as sequenced in a study of spatial heterogeneity in lung cancer. Overall study findings and caveats: Higher tumor mutation counts went along with higher counts of expanded intratumoral alpha and beta TCRs.

One entry per CDR3 protein, called by TCRdb with MiXCR from the 5' RACE reads. The table shows about 7,500 distinct CDR3 sequences, with approximately 12% occurring only once. Stated time point: sample taken at primary tumor resection. These receptors have no known antigen. The sequenced sample was lung tumor tissue, obtained at surgery. The receptors derive from a male donor with early-stage non-small cell lung cancer.

By sample share, this clonotype is medium-sized (0.01 to 0.1%). This beta chain lies outside the target of a library built for alpha chains; its clone size means little. Written as DNA, the CDR3 is TGTGCCAGCAGCCCTCAGGGAGGAGTTCAAGAGACCCAGTACTTC. Encoded protein: CASSPQGGVQETQYF. This sequence joins TRBV7-2 and TRBJ2-5; D is perhaps TRBD2 (6 bases). Germline lookup yields CDR1 SGHTA and CDR2 FQGNSA. The CDR3 totals 15 residues. Trimming left V 5 bases short and J 2 bases short, with 15 bases between.

This clonotype showed up many times. A library prepared for alpha chains yielded this beta chain as an off-target read; its size is of little meaning. The chain has TRBV10-1 and TRBJ2-3; TRBD1 or TRBD2 may be the D gene (5 bases each). The CDR3 runs to 16 residues. The germline V and J ends were trimmed by 4 bases and 2 bases, with 16 bases remaining between them. Germline V gene lookup returns CDR1 WNHNN and CDR2 SYGVQD (reference sequence). CDR3: CASSGGIQWVTDTQYF. The CDR3 region has the DNA TGCGCCAGCAGTGGGGGGATCCAGTGGGTCACAGATACGCAGTATTTT.

The table lists this clonotype with many counts. Little can be read into the size of this beta chain, an off-target read in a library designed for alpha chains. This chain links TRBV11-2 with TRBJ2-1, with 13 positions matching TRBD2. The germline gives CDR1 SGHAT, CDR2 FQNNGV. CDR3 length: 15 residues. V gave up 5 bases and J gave up 9 bases; unmatched junction bases: 7. In DNA form, the CDR3 reads TGTGCCAGCAGCCTCGGACTAGCGGGAGTGGGTGAGCAGTTCTTC. This translates into CASSLGLAGVGEQFF.

Regarding this clonotype: The library was designed around alpha chains, so this beta chain is a stray read whose abundance carries little weight. This sequence joins TRBV20-1 and TRBJ2-2; TRBD2 agrees at 9 bases. J was trimmed by 0 bases and V by 1 base; bases with no gene match: 0. Germline V gene sequence: CDR1 DFQATT, CDR2 SNEGSKA (reference sequence). CDR3 length: 15 residues. The CDR3 loop reads CSARASGTNTGELFF. The CDR3 DNA reads as TGCAGTGCTAGAGCTAGCGGGACGAACACCGGGGAGCTGTTTTTT.

This clonotype was seen at least ten times. Found in a library prepared for alpha chains, this beta chain is an off-target read, and its abundance has little meaning. The chain combines TRBV24-1 with TRBJ2-5, with D possibly called TRBD1 or TRBD2 (5 bases each). CDR1 is KGHDR, CDR2 SFDVKD, per germline. The length of the CDR3 is 16 residues. V was cut by 3 bases and J by 3 bases, with 16 bases left in between. The CDR3 sequence: CATSDPRAGTKETQYF. The CDR3 bases are TGTGCCACCAGTGATCCACGCGCTGGGACCAAAGAGACCCAGTACTTC.

In regard to this clonotype: Because the library targeted alpha chains, this beta chain is an off-target read whose size means little. The chain recombines TRBV12-3 or TRBV12-4 with TRBJ1-6; 7 bases are shared with TRBD1. This CDR3 has 14 residues. The ends lost 6 bases at V and 6 bases at J; junction bases unmatched: 5. The DNA for the CDR3 is TGTGCCAGCAGCTCGGGACAGCCTAATTCACCCCTCCACTTT. Translation gives CASSSGQPNSPLHF.

This clonotype was seen repeatedly, ten times or more. Found in a library prepared for alpha chains, this beta chain is an off-target read, and its abundance has little meaning. The chain recombines TRBV27 with TRBJ2-2; the match to TRBD1 covers 9 bases. V lost 7 bases, J lost 4 bases, and 16 bases stayed unmatched. The CDR3 runs 18 residues. Germline V gene sequence: CDR1 MNHEY, CDR2 SMNVEV (reference sequence). CDR3 residues: CASTRMSRDRVGTGELFF. Here the CDR3 DNA reads TGTGCCAGCACCAGGATGTCAAGGGACAGGGTGGGCACCGGGGAGCTGTTTTTT.

Turning to this clonotype: The library was built for alpha chains, so this beta chain is an off-target read and its size means little. The rearrangement uses TRBV12-3 or TRBV12-4 and TRBJ1-4; 7 positions agree with TRBD1. CDR3 length: 14 amino acids. With 1 base clipped from V and 8 bases from J, the junction kept 4 bases outside the gene matches. DNA of the CDR3: TGTGCCAGCAGTTTAGAGGGGGCCCGGGAAAAACTGTTTTTT. Encoded protein: CASSLEGAREKLFF.

This clonotype was found a few times. For a library built for alpha chains, this beta chain is a stray read; little rests on its size. V usage is TRBV7-9 and J usage is TRBJ1-1; no clear D. CDR1 is SEHNR, CDR2 FQNEAQ, per germline (reference sequence). Trimming stripped 5 bases from V and 8 bases from J, with 12 bases between. CDR3 length equals 12 residues. The CDR3 bases are TGTGCCAGCAGCCAAAACGAGAGAGAAGCTTTCTTT. Amino acids: CASSQNEREAFF. Looking up the rest from reference TRBV7-9 and TRBJ1-1 gives the full variable domain: DTGVSQNPRHKITKRGQNVTFRCDPISEHNRLYWYRQTLGQGPEFLTYFQNEAQLEKSRLLSDRFSAERPKGSFSTLEIQRTEQGDSAMYLCASSQNEREAFFGQGTRLTVV.

This clonotype is judged large. This beta chain slipped into a library made for alpha chains as a stray read, so its size is not meaningful. The chain recombines TRBV27 with TRBJ2-7, with no clear D. V was clipped by 8 bases and J by 4 bases, with 15 bases between them. This CDR3 has 13 amino acids. The V gene's germline CDR1 is MNHEY and CDR2 SMNVEV (reference sequence). The CDR3 here is CASAYSLLYEQYF. The DNA for the CDR3 is TGTGCCAGCGCGTACTCTCTCCTTTACGAGCAGTACTTC.

About this clonotype itself: Because this beta chain is a stray read in a library intended to capture alpha chains, its abundance should not be given much weight. In nucleotides, the CDR3 is TGCAGTGCTCCAGGGCGCACCGGGGAGCTGTTTTTT. Protein: CSAPGRTGELFF. This rearrangement joins TRBV20-1 to TRBJ2-2; D is perhaps TRBD1 (5 bases). Per the germline V gene, CDR1 is DFQATT and CDR2 is SNEGSKA (reference sequence). Trimming shortened V by 5 bases and J by 4 bases, and 8 bases separated the two germline ends. This CDR3 spans 12 amino acids.